This passage covers 29 T cell receptor beta chains from one sample sequenced in a study of T cells in Graves' hyperthyroidism and ophthalmopathy. Amplification yielded TCR beta CDR3 regions, with RNA transcripts as the source. When the TCR CDR3 underwent first-round RT-PCR, the HTBI primer set was used. Each CDR3 protein gets one entry after TCRdb re-called the multiplex PCR reads with MiXCR. In the table there are 350,000 to 500,000 distinct CDR3 sequences, 12% to 15% of which are singletons. Sequenced sample: blood. All receptors derive from a woman between 18 and 30 years old with Graves' hyperthyroidism.

At least ten counts were recorded for this clonotype. The V and J genes are TRBV12-3 or TRBV12-4 and TRBJ2-1; D might be TRBD1 or TRBD2, each matching 5 bases. V was cut by 7 bases and J by 8 bases, with 18 bases left in between. The CDR3 runs to 14 residues. The CDR3 region is CASIGGREMDEQFF. In DNA form, the CDR3 reads TGTGCCAGCATAGGCGGCAGGGAGATGGATGAGCAGTTCTTC.

The sample holds many counts of this clonotype. V usage is TRBV5-1 and J usage is TRBJ2-1; 12 nucleotides align to TRBD2. CDR1 SGHRS and CDR2 YFSETQ come from the germline V gene. Trimming took 6 bases from V and 4 from J; bases not matched to a gene: 8. The CDR3 is 16 residues long. The CDR3 spells CASTTQTSGGYNEQFF. CDR3 bases: TGCGCCAGCACCACCCAGACTAGCGGGGGTTACAATGAGCAGTTCTTC.

There are a few counts of this clonotype. This sequence joins TRBV4-2 and TRBJ2-5; D unresolved. Looked up from germline, CDR1 is LGHNA and CDR2 is YNFKEQ. This CDR3 comprises 14 residues. V lost 0 bases, J lost 2 bases, and 7 bases lay in between. The CDR3 DNA is TGTGCCAGCAGCCAAGATCATGGGCAAGAGACCCAGTACTTC. Its protein product is CASSQDHGQETQYF.

On this clonotype itself: A much larger clone sits a single nucleotide away, making a read error possible. The V gene is TRBV5-1, the J gene TRBJ2-2, with a possible D match to TRBD1 (7 bases). Per the germline V gene, CDR1 is SGHRS and CDR2 is YFSETQ. The CDR3 contains 15 residues. This CDR3 is CASSLGQGSTGGLFF. CDR3 coding DNA: TGCGCCAGCAGCTTGGGACAGGGAAGCACCGGGGGGCTGTTTTTT.

This clonotype was detected many times. The chain has TRBV6-2 or TRBV6-3 and TRBJ2-1; 9 bases map to TRBD2. The CDR3 has 15 residues. From germline, CDR1 is MNHEY and CDR2 SVGEGT. Germline trimming cut 4 bases from V and 5 bases from J; bases unmatched to any gene: 6. CDR3: CASSFLAGVNNEQFF. CDR3 nucleotides: TGTGCCAGCAGTTTCTTAGCGGGAGTGAACAATGAGCAGTTCTTC.

This clonotype was recorded many times. The V gene is TRBV3-1, the J gene TRBJ1-6; TRBD1 matches at 7 bases. The CDR3 consists of 14 residues. V trimming: 4 bases; J trimming: 7 bases; junction bases outside the gene matches: 4. Germline V gene data show CDR1 as LGHDT and CDR2 as YNNKEL (reference sequence). The CDR3 nucleotides are TGTGCCAGCAGCCGGGGGACAGAAAATTCACCCCTCCACTTT. It codes for CASSRGTENSPLHF.

This clonotype was seen ten or more times. The genes are TRBV7-9 and TRBJ2-1; D possibly corresponds to TRBD2 (6 bases). The V end was cut by 3 bases, the J end by 2 bases, with 11 bases between. CDR3 length: 15 residues. Germline CDR1 is SEHNR and CDR2 is FQNEAQ (reference sequence). DNA for the CDR3: TGTGCCAGCAGCTTGGCGGGAAAAGCCTACAATGAGCAGTTCTTC. Translating it yields CASSLAGKAYNEQFF.

This rearrangement joins TRBV9 to TRBJ2-1, with D perhaps TRBD1 (6 bases). V gave up 4 bases and J gave up 2 bases, with 13 bases separating them. The CDR3 consists of 15 residues. Germline lookup yields CDR1 SGDLS and CDR2 YYNGEE. The CDR3 is CASSRDMSPYNEQFF. Here the CDR3 DNA reads TGTGCCAGCAGCCGGGACATGAGCCCCTACAATGAGCAGTTCTTC. Using reference TRBV9 and TRBJ2-1 for the parts outside the CDR3, the full variable domain is DSGVTQTPKHLITATGQRVTLRCSPRSGDLSVYWYQQSLDQGLQFLIQYYNGEERAKGNILERFSAQQFPDLHSELNLSSLELGDSALYFCASSRDMSPYNEQFFGPGTRLTVL.

This clonotype appeared many times. The chain has TRBV9 and TRBJ2-1, with TRBD2 matching 13 bases. J lost 8 bases, V lost 3 bases, and 11 bases had no gene match. Germline assignment: CDR1 SGDLS and CDR2 YYNGEE. The CDR3 contains 17 residues. Written as DNA, the CDR3 is TGTGCCAGCAGCGCGGAACTAGCGGGAGGGCCCTCGGATGAGCAGTTCTTC. Its protein product is CASSAELAGGPSDEQFF.

The chain combines TRBV12-3 or TRBV12-4 with TRBJ1-6; the D gene is possibly TRBD1 (6 bases). The CDR3 spans 11 residues. With 5 bases removed from V and 14 bases from J, the gap between germline ends came to 10 bases. The CDR3 here is CASSLQGTLHF. The DNA for the CDR3 is TGTGCCAGCAGTCTCCAGGGGACCCTCCACTTT.

This clonotype was counted at least ten times. The chain employs TRBV28 and TRBJ2-2; 8 nucleotides match TRBD1. J lost 5 bases, V lost 8 bases, and 10 bases had no gene match. CDR1 is MDHEN, CDR2 SYDVKM, per germline. The CDR3 extends over 15 amino acids. The CDR3 is CASLNYRGRTGELFF. The DNA for the CDR3 is TGTGCCAGCCTTAACTACAGGGGGAGGACCGGGGAGCTGTTTTTT.

In this sample, this clonotype turned up many times. The chain links TRBV6-1 to TRBJ2-3; TRBD2 matches 7 bases. Germline CDR1 is MNHNS and CDR2 is SASEGT. The CDR3 totals 16 residues. Trimming removed 6 bases from V and 0 bases from J; junction bases left unmatched: 9. Written as DNA, the CDR3 is TGTGCCAGCAGGAGGGGAGGGCCGGCTAGCACAGATACGCAGTATTTT. This codes for CASRRGGPASTDTQYF.

This clonotype came up many times. This sequence joins TRBV12-3 or TRBV12-4 and TRBJ2-5; TRBD2 matches at 10 bases. CDR3 length: 16 amino acids. Trimming at V came to 6 bases and at J to 5 bases, leaving 12 bases not matched to a gene. CDR3 in amino acids: CASRGTSATLAETQYF. The CDR3 DNA sequence: TGTGCCAGCAGGGGGACTAGCGCTACACTTGCGGAGACCCAGTACTTC.

The sample holds many counts of this clonotype. The gene calls are TRBV18 and TRBJ1-5; D gene ambiguous. Germline loops: CDR1 KGHSH, CDR2 LQKENI. This CDR3 comprises 14 residues. The V end lost 3 bases, the J end lost 4 bases, and 10 bases lay between the germline ends. The chain's CDR3 is CASSPLDTNQPQHF. The CDR3 region has the DNA TGTGCCAGCTCACCGCTCGATACTAATCAGCCCCAGCATTTT.

This clonotype has more than one count but fewer than ten. The chain has TRBV27 and TRBJ2-7; unclear D gene. V was cut by 0 bases and J by 7 bases, with 16 bases left in between. There are 15 residues in the CDR3. Germline V gives CDR1 MNHEY, CDR2 SMNVEV (reference sequence). The CDR3 sequence is CASSLSGWRPGEQYF. Written as DNA, the CDR3 is TGTGCCAGCAGTTTATCGGGGTGGCGGCCGGGTGAGCAGTACTTC.

This clonotype occurred many times. The rearrangement uses TRBV18 and TRBJ2-1; D is possibly TRBD2 (7 bases). This CDR3 is built from 15 residues. The germline CDR1 and CDR2 sequences are KGHSH and LQKENI. The germline V and J ends were trimmed by 6 bases and 6 bases, with 18 bases remaining between them. In nucleotides, the CDR3 is TGTGCCAGCTCCGCGGGGGCAGGGGAGGTCAATGAGCAGTTCTTC. It codes for CASSAGAGEVNEQFF.

This clonotype turned up a few times. V gene TRBV15 combines with J gene TRBJ1-2, with D uncertain. The CDR3 length is 12 residues. Germline V gene sequence: CDR1 LNHNV, CDR2 YYDKDF (reference sequence). Trimming left V 0 bases short and J 8 bases short, with 7 bases between. CDR3: CATSRDLLGYTF. In nucleotides, the CDR3 is TGTGCCACCAGCAGAGATCTCCTAGGCTACACCTTC. The whole variable domain, remainder taken from reference TRBV15 and TRBJ1-2, is DAMVIQNPRYQVTQFGKPVTLSCSQTLNHNVMYWYQQKSSQAPKLLFHYYDKDFNNEADTPDNFQSRRPNTSFCFLDIRSPGLGDTAMYLCATSRDLLGYTFGSGTRLTVV.

This clonotype was observed a handful of times. The DNA for the CDR3 is TGTGCCAGCAGTCGGGCGGGGGGTGGCAATCAGCCCCAGCATTTT. It is translated as CASSRAGGGNQPQHF. The chain carries TRBV28 and TRBJ1-5, with D tentatively TRBD1 (5 bases). The V end was cut by 5 bases, the J end by 2 bases, with 13 bases between. The CDR3 is made up of 15 amino acids. Germline CDR1 and CDR2: MDHEN and SYDVKM.

This clonotype was recorded at least ten times. J is TRBJ1-2 and V is TRBV10-3; no clear D gene. Per germline, CDR1 ENHRY and CDR2 SYGVKD. The CDR3 is made up of 12 amino acids. V lost 3 bases and J 4 bases, leaving 6 bases between the germline ends. CDR3 residues: CAISETVYGYTF. CDR3 coding DNA: TGTGCCATCAGTGAAACAGTCTATGGCTACACCTTC.

This clonotype has just a few counts. The chain combines TRBV29-1 with TRBJ1-2; 12 positions match TRBD1. J lost 14 bases, V lost 6 bases, and 10 bases had no gene match. This CDR3 comprises 12 residues. The germline gives CDR1 SQVTM, CDR2 ANQGSEA. DNA for the CDR3: TGCAGCGTGTTAATAGGGACAGGGGGCGAAACCTTC. It translates to CSVLIGTGGETF.

This clonotype was found many times. This rearrangement joins TRBV6-2 or TRBV6-3 to TRBJ2-7; the match to TRBD2 covers 10 bases. Germline CDR1 reads MNHEY; CDR2 reads SVGEGT. CDR3 length equals 16 residues. V dropped 2 bases and J dropped 0; count of bases not matched to a gene: 4. DNA of the CDR3: TGTGCCAGCAGTTACCGACTAGCGGGCAACTCCTACGAGCAGTACTTC. It codes for CASSYRLAGNSYEQYF.

This chain links TRBV20-1 with TRBJ2-5, with 11 bases matching TRBD2. Germline V lookup: CDR1 DFQATT, CDR2 SNEGSKA (reference sequence). This CDR3 region has 17 residues. V was clipped by 3 bases and J by 4 bases; unmatched bases: 13. The CDR3 nucleotides are TGCAGTGCTAGTTGGGGACGCAAGGGACTAGCGGTAGAGACCCAGTACTTC. This translates into CSASWGRKGLAVETQYF.

This clonotype was seen only a few times. The chain links TRBV20-1 to TRBJ1-2; D is unresolved. V lost 5 bases, J lost 1 base, and 2 bases lay in between. Germline V gives CDR1 DFQATT, CDR2 SNEGSKA (reference sequence). The CDR3 totals 10 residues. The CDR3 loop is CSAHNYGYTF. CDR3 sequence (DNA): TGCAGTGCTCATAACTATGGCTACACCTTC.

This clonotype showed up many times. This sequence joins TRBV20-1 and TRBJ2-7; unclear D gene. The CDR3 has 14 residues. Germline V CDR1 and CDR2: DFQATT, SNEGSKA (reference sequence). The V and J ends lost 1 base and 2 bases respectively, with 12 bases between them. CDR3 loop: CSARGTSSTYEQYF. For the CDR3, the DNA is TGCAGTGCTAGAGGTACCTCTTCGACCTACGAGCAGTACTTC.

With regard to this clonotype: This may be a read error: a much more frequent sequence differs by one nucleotide. This chain connects TRBV6-1 to TRBJ2-7; D possibly corresponds to TRBD1 (6 bases). The germline V gene has CDR1 MNHNS and CDR2 SASEGT. The CDR3 loop spans 15 amino acids. With 4 bases removed from V and 6 bases from J, the gap between germline ends came to 19 bases. The CDR3: CASSADRNGRGEQYF. The CDR3 nucleotides are TGTGCCAGCAGTGCAGACAGGAATGGAAGGGGCGAGCAGTACTTC.

This clonotype was seen at least ten times. The J gene is TRBJ1-2, the V gene TRBV7-2; D is possibly TRBD1 (6 bases). The CDR3 sequence is 15 residues long. V gave up 5 bases and J gave up 4 bases, with 17 bases separating them. The germline gives CDR1 SGHTA, CDR2 FQGNSA. The CDR3 loop is CASSPQGPATYGYTF. In DNA, the CDR3 is TGTGCCAGCAGCCCACAGGGACCCGCAACCTATGGCTACACCTTC.

The rearrangement joins TRBV28 to TRBJ2-7, with TRBD1 matching 8 bases. The CDR3 is 14 amino acids. The trim removed 6 bases at V and 0 bases at J, leaving 4 bases unmatched. CDR1 and CDR2 from the germline V gene are MDHEN and SYDVKM. The CDR3 region is CASREQGGSYEQYF. DNA of the CDR3: TGTGCCAGCAGGGAACAGGGGGGCTCCTACGAGCAGTACTTC.

The chain couples TRBV29-1 to TRBJ1-1, with 12 positions matching TRBD1. Trimming at V came to 4 bases and at J to 6 bases, leaving 6 bases not matched to a gene. This CDR3 is built from 14 residues. Germline V CDR1 and CDR2: SQVTM, ANQGSEA. The CDR3 DNA is TGCAGCGTTGGAGCCGGGACAGGGGGCTCTGAAGCTTTCTTT. This translates into CSVGAGTGGSEAFF. Using reference TRBV29-1 and TRBJ1-1 for the parts outside the CDR3, the full variable domain is SAVISQKPSRDICQRGTSLTIQCQVDSQVTMMFWYRQQPGQSLTLIATANQGSEATYESGFVIDKFPISRPNLTFSTLTVSNMSPEDSSIYLCSVGAGTGGSEAFFGQGTRLTVV.

The table lists this clonotype with a few counts. The chain combines TRBV20-1 with TRBJ2-2; no firm D call. The CDR3 totals 11 residues. The germline CDR1 and CDR2 sequences are DFQATT and SNEGSKA (reference sequence). V lost 6 bases to trimming and J lost 7 bases, with 9 bases between them. Here the CDR3 DNA reads TGCAGTGCACCACATGGCGGGGAGCTGTTTTTT. This gives the protein CSAPHGGELFF.